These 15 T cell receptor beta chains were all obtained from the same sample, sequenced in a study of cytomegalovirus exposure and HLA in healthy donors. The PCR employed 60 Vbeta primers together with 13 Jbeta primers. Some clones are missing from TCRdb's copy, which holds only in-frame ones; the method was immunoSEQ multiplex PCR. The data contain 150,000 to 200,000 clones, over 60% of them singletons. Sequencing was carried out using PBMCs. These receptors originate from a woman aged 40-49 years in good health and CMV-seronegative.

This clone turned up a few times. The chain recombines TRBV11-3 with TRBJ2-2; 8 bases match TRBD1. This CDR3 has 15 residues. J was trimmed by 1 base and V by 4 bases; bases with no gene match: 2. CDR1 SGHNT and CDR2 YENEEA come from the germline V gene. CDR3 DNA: TGTGCCAGCAGCTGGGACAGGCAGAACACCGGGGAGCTGTTTTTT. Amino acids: CASSWDRQNTGELFF.

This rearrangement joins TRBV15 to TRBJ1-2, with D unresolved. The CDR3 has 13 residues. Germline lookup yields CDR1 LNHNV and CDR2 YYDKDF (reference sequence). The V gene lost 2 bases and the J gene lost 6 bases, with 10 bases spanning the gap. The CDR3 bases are TGTGCCACCAGCAGATTAAACGGGGATGGCTACACCTTC. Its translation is CATSRLNGDGYTF.

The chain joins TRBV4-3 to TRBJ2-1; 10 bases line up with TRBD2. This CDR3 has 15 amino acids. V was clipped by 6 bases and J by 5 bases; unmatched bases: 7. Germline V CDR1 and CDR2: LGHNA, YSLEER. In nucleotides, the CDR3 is TGCGCCAGCAGTCATGGGCTAGCGGGAGACAATGAGCAGTTCTTC. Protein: CASSHGLAGDNEQFF.

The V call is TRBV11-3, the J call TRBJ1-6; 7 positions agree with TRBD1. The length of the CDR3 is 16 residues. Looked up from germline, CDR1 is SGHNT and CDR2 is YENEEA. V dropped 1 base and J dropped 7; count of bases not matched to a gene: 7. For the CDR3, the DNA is TGTGCCAGCAGCTTAGCATCGACAGGGTTAAATTCACCCCTCCACTTT. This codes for CASSLASTGLNSPLHF.

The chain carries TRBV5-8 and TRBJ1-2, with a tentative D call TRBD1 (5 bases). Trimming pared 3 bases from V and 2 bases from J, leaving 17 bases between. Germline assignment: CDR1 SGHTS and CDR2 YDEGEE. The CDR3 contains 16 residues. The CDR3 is CASSWGDRTLNYGYTF. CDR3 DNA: TGTGCCAGCAGCTGGGGTGACAGAACCCTAAACTATGGCTACACCTTC.

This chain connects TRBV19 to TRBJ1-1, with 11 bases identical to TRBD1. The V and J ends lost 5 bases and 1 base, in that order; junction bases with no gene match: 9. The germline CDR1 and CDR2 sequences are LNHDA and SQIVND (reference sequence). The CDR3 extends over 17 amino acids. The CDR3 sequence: CASSPPGTGGRNTEAFF. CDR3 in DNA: TGTGCCAGTAGTCCTCCCGGGACAGGGGGTAGGAACACTGAAGCTTTCTTT.

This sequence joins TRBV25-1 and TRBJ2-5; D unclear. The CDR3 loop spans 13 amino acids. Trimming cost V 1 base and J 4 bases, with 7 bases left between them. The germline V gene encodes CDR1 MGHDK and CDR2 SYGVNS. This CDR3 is CASSESSRETQYF. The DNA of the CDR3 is TGTGCCAGCAGTGAATCCTCTCGAGAGACCCAGTACTTC.

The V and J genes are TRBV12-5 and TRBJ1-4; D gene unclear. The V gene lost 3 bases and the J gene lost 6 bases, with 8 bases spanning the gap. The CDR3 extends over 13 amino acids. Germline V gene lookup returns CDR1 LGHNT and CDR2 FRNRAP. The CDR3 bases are TGTGCTAGTGGTTTAGAGGGCGATGAAAAACTGTTTTTT. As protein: CASGLEGDEKLFF.

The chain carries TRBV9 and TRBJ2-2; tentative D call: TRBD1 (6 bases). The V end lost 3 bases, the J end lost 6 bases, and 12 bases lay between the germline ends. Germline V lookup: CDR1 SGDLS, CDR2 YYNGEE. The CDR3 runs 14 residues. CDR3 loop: CASSEGNRAGELFF. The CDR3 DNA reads TGTGCCAGCAGCGAAGGAAACAGGGCCGGGGAGCTGTTTTTT.

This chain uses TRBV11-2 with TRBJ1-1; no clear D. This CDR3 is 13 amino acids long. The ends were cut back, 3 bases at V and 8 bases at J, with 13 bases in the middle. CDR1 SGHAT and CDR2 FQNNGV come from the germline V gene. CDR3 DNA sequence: TGTGCCAGCAGCTTCCCGGGGAGGGTAGAAGCTTTCTTT. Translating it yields CASSFPGRVEAFF.

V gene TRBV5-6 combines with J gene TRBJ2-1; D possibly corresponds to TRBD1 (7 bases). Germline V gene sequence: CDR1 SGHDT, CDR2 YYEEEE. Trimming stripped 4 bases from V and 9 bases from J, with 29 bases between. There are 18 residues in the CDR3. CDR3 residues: CASSSPGQFTGVSVEQFF. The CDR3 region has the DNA TGTGCCAGCAGCAGTCCGGGACAGTTTACGGGAGTTTCGGTTGAGCAGTTCTTC.

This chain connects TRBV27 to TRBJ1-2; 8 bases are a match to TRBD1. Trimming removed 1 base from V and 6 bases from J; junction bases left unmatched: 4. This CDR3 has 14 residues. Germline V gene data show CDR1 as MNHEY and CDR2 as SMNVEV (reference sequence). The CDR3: CASSLLGQGNGYTF. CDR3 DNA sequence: TGTGCCAGCAGTTTATTAGGACAGGGTAATGGCTACACCTTC.

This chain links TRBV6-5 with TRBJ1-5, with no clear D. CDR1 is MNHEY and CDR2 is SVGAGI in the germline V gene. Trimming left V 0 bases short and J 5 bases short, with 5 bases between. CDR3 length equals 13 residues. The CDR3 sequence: CASSYSPYQPQHF. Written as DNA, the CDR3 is TGTGCCAGCAGTTACTCCCCTTATCAGCCCCAGCATTTT.

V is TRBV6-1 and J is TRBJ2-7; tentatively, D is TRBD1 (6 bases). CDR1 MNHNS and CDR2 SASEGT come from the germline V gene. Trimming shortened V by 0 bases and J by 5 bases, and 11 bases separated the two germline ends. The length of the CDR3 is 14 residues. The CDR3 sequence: CASSEAGAGHEQYF. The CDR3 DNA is TGTGCCAGCAGTGAAGCGGGGGCGGGCCACGAGCAGTACTTC.

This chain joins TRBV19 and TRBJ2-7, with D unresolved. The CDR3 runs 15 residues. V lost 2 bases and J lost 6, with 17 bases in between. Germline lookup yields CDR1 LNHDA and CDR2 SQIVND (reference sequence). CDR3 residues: CASSISTTASFEQYF. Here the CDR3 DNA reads TGTGCCAGTAGTATAAGTACTACTGCGTCATTCGAGCAGTACTTC.